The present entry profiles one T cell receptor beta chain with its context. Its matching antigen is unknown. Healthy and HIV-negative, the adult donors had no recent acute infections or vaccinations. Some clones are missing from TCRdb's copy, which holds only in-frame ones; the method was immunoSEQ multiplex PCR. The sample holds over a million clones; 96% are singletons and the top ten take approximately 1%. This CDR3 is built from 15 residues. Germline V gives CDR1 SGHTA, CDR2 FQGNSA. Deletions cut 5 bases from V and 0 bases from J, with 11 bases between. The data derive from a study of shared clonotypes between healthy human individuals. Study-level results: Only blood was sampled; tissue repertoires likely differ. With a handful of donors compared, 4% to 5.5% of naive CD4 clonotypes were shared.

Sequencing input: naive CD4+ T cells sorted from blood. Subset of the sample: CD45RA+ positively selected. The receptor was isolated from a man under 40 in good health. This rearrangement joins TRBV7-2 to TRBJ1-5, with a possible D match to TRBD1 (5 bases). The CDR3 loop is CASSPGGSSNQPQHF. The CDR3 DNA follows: TGTGCCAGCAGCCCCGGGGGGAGTAGCAATCAGCCCCAGCATTTT.